A single sample is the source of the 27 T cell receptor beta chains below, sequenced in a study of T cells in Graves' hyperthyroidism and ophthalmopathy. RNA transcripts were the template for amplifying TCR beta CDR3 regions. In the first-round RT-PCR of the TCR CDR3, the HTBI primer set was used. TCRdb recomputed calls from the multiplex PCR reads with MiXCR, one row per CDR3 protein. The table includes approximately 560,000 distinct CDR3 sequences, approximately 14% detected once. Input material: blood. Receptors were obtained from a woman aged 30 to 39 with Graves' hyperthyroidism.

The chain employs TRBV7-2 and TRBJ2-7; D may be TRBD2 (6 bases). The germline V gene encodes CDR1 SGHTA and CDR2 FQGNSA. The ends were cut back, 0 bases at V and 3 bases at J, with 12 bases in the middle. The CDR3 is 15 amino acids. The chain's CDR3 is CASSLAPSVLYEQYF. The CDR3 bases are TGTGCCAGCAGCTTAGCCCCTAGCGTTCTCTACGAGCAGTACTTC.

With respect to this clonotype: This clone may be a read error of a much larger clone one base away. V usage is TRBV18 and J usage is TRBJ2-7, with a possible D match to TRBD1 (5 bases). V lost 5 bases to trimming and J lost 5 bases, with 19 bases between them. CDR1 is KGHSH and CDR2 is LQKENI in the germline V gene. The CDR3 totals 15 residues. CDR3 bases: TGTGCCAGCTCATCCAGGGCCCCGATGGCTCACGAGCAGTACTTC. This encodes CASSSRAPMAHEQYF.

This clonotype came up many times. The J gene is TRBJ1-5, the V gene TRBV6-6; TRBD1 might be the D (5 bases). CDR1 MNHNY and CDR2 SVGAGI come from the germline V gene (reference sequence). The germline V and J ends were trimmed by 3 bases and 5 bases, with 11 bases remaining between them. The CDR3 contains 14 residues. This chain's CDR3 is CASSYTGTHQPQHF. The CDR3 DNA reads TGTGCCAGCAGTTATACCGGGACCCATCAGCCCCAGCATTTT.

The CDR3 is CASSDPTGAQHF. DNA for the CDR3: TGCGCCAGCAGTGACCCCACCGGGGCCCAGCATTTT. The rearrangement joins TRBV10-1 to TRBJ1-5; D gene unclear. The CDR3 runs to 12 residues. Germline-derived CDR1 and CDR2 are WNHNN and SYGVQD (reference sequence). Trimming shortened V by 3 bases and J by 11 bases, and 11 bases separated the two germline ends.

This clonotype has at least ten counts. This sequence joins TRBV27 and TRBJ2-7, with 7 bases fitting TRBD2. CDR1 is MNHEY and CDR2 is SMNVEV in the germline V gene (reference sequence). The CDR3 consists of 16 residues. V gave up 5 bases and J gave up 3 bases; unmatched junction bases: 13. The CDR3 loop reads CASSPSLTGGFYEQYF. The CDR3 DNA is TGTGCCAGCAGTCCCTCCCTGACGGGAGGTTTCTACGAGCAGTACTTC.

This clonotype appeared many times. The genes are TRBV14 and TRBJ2-7, with D unresolved. This CDR3 is 11 amino acids long. V shed 3 bases and J shed 5 bases, with 5 bases lying between them. Germline V gene sequence: CDR1 SGHDN, CDR2 FVKESK. CDR3 coding DNA: TGTGCCAGCAGCCATTCGCACGAGCAGTACTTC. Its protein product is CASSHSHEQYF.

Concerning this clonotype: This may be a read error, as it is one base from a much larger clone. This sequence joins TRBV3-1 and TRBJ2-1; TRBD2 aligns across 7 bases. This CDR3 region has 16 residues. The V gene's germline CDR1 is LGHDT and CDR2 YNNKEL (reference sequence). V was clipped by 3 bases and J by 7 bases; unmatched bases: 12. The CDR3 reads CASSQGLREFWNEQFF. CDR3 nucleotides: TGTGCCAGCAGCCAGGGTTTGCGGGAGTTTTGGAATGAGCAGTTCTTC.

This clonotype was seen at least ten times. The chain joins TRBV5-1 to TRBJ2-7; 7 bases match TRBD2. This CDR3 contains 16 residues. V lost 4 bases to trimming and J lost 2 bases; unmatched junction nucleotides: 12. Germline lookup yields CDR1 SGHRS and CDR2 YFSETQ. Here the CDR3 reads CASSPGESGATYEQYF. The CDR3 DNA is TGCGCCAGCAGCCCGGGAGAAAGCGGGGCGACCTACGAGCAGTACTTC. The full variable domain, with the rest looked up from reference TRBV5-1 and TRBJ2-7, is KAGVTQTPRYLIKTRGQQVTLSCSPISGHRSVSWYQQTPGQGLQFLFEYFSETQRNKGNFPGRFSGRQFSNSRSEMNVSTLELGDSALYLCASSPGESGATYEQYFGPGTRLTVT.

This clonotype was detected many times. This rearrangement joins TRBV5-1 to TRBJ2-1; D perhaps matches TRBD2 (5 bases). Between the trimmed V and J ends, which lost 5 bases and 2 bases, there was a span of 11 bases. CDR3 length equals 14 residues. CDR1 is SGHRS and CDR2 is YFSETQ in the germline V gene. The CDR3 nucleotides are TGCGCCAGCAGGCGAGCGGCGGCCTACAATGAGCAGTTCTTC. Its translation is CASRRAAAYNEQFF.

There are a few counts of this clonotype. V is TRBV19 and J is TRBJ2-7; 8 bases agree with TRBD1. The germline gives CDR1 LNHDA, CDR2 SQIVND (reference sequence). The V segment lost 2 bases and the J segment 5 bases; nucleotides outside the gene matches: 8. The CDR3 consists of 15 residues. CDR3 amino acids: CASSILQGARHEQYF. The CDR3 DNA sequence: TGTGCCAGTAGTATACTTCAGGGGGCTCGGCACGAGCAGTACTTC.

This clonotype was counted at least ten times. The chain has TRBV3-1 and TRBJ1-6; D gene uncertain. Germline CDR1 LGHDT, CDR2 YNNKEL (reference sequence). This CDR3 is built from 16 residues. Trimming took 4 bases from V and 2 from J, leaving 12 bases between them. The CDR3 sequence is CASSPLPSAYNSPLHF. As DNA, the CDR3 is TGTGCCAGCAGCCCACTCCCTAGCGCCTATAATTCACCCCTCCACTTT.

There are a few counts of this clonotype. Here the CDR3 DNA reads TGTGCCAGCTCACCTCCTGGTGGTGAAAACACCGGGGAGCTGTTTTTT. Protein product: CASSPPGGENTGELFF. The chain uses TRBV18 and TRBJ2-2; no definite D call. V lost 3 bases and J lost 2, with 13 bases in between. This CDR3 region has 16 residues. CDR1 is KGHSH and CDR2 is LQKENI in the germline V gene. Using reference TRBV18 and TRBJ2-2 for the parts outside the CDR3, the full variable domain is NAGVMQNPRHLVRRRGQEARLRCSPMKGHSHVYWYRQLPEEGLKFMVYLQKENIIDESGMPKERFSAEFPKEGPSILRIQQVVRGDSAAYFCASSPPGGENTGELFFGEGSRLTVL.

The chain combines TRBV6-1 with TRBJ1-2; D possibly corresponds to TRBD1 (6 bases). Per germline, CDR1 MNHNS and CDR2 SASEGT. This CDR3 region has 14 residues. Between the trimmed V and J ends, which lost 6 bases and 8 bases, there was a span of 19 bases. The DNA for the CDR3 is TGTGCCAGCAGCAGTTCGGGGGCGGTGGGGGGCTACACCTTC. It encodes CASSSSGAVGGYTF.

This clonotype has at least ten counts. This chain connects TRBV28 to TRBJ1-4; unclear D gene. CDR1 is MDHEN and CDR2 is SYDVKM in the germline V gene. The CDR3 has 13 amino acids. Deletions cut 6 bases from V and 3 bases from J, with 8 bases between. The chain's CDR3 is CASRSSANEKLFF. For the CDR3, the DNA is TGTGCCAGCAGAAGTTCAGCTAATGAAAAACTGTTTTTT. Full variable domain (rest looked up from reference TRBV28 and TRBJ1-4): DVKVTQSSRYLVKRTGEKVFLECVQDMDHENMFWYRQDPGLGLRLIYFSYDVKMKEKGDIPEGYSVSREKKERFSLILESASTNQTSMYLCASRSSANEKLFFGSGTQLSVL.

This clonotype has just a few counts. The rearrangement uses TRBV20-1 and TRBJ2-5, with D perhaps TRBD2 (7 bases). This CDR3 has 14 residues. In germline, CDR1 is DFQATT, CDR2 SNEGSKA (reference sequence). V gave up 3 bases and J gave up 4 bases, with 15 bases separating them. The CDR3 coding sequence is TGCAGTGCTAGGGGGGGGGGGGCGCGAGAGACCCAGTACTTC. It specifies CSARGGGARETQYF.

In its sample, this clonotype was seen many times. V gene TRBV20-1 combines with J gene TRBJ2-1; a weak D match, TRBD2 (6 bases). The CDR3 spans 12 residues. Per germline, CDR1 DFQATT and CDR2 SNEGSKA (reference sequence). Trimming removed 4 bases from V and 3 bases from J, with 7 bases in between. CDR3 bases: TGCAGTGCTATTAGCGGCTACAATGAGCAGTTCTTC. Encoded protein: CSAISGYNEQFF.

This clonotype is a singleton in its sample. CDR3 region: CASSQQSGRARDEQFF. The CDR3 DNA reads TGCGCCAGCAGCCAACAAAGCGGGAGAGCCAGGGATGAGCAGTTCTTC. This chain uses TRBV4-1 with TRBJ2-1; 8 bases are shared with TRBD2. Germline CDR1 MGHRA, CDR2 YSYEKL. There are 16 residues in the CDR3. V lost 2 bases to trimming and J lost 8 bases; unmatched junction nucleotides: 11.

This clonotype has a count of ten or more. This chain uses TRBV7-2 with TRBJ2-5; 10 positions match TRBD2. This CDR3 is built from 14 residues. CDR1 is SGHTA, CDR2 FQGNSA, per germline. V lost 7 bases and J lost 3; bases outside the gene matches: 5. For the CDR3, the DNA is TGTGCCAGCACCGGACTAGCGGACGAAGAGACCCAGTACTTC. This sequence encodes CASTGLADEETQYF. Variable domain in full (rest from reference TRBV7-2 and TRBJ2-5): GAGVSQSPSNKVTEKGKDVELRCDPISGHTALYWYRQSLGQGLEFLIYFQGNSAPDKSGLPSDRFSAERTGGSVSTLTIQRTQQEDSAVYLCASTGLADEETQYFGPGTRLLVL.

This clonotype showed up many times. V gene TRBV29-1 combines with J gene TRBJ1-1, with 7 bases matching TRBD1. CDR1 and CDR2 from the germline V gene are SQVTM and ANQGSEA. CDR3 length: 14 amino acids. Trimming removed 4 bases from V and 4 bases from J; junction bases left unmatched: 9. CDR3 sequence reads: CSVGLDRTSTEAFF. In DNA form, the CDR3 reads TGCAGCGTTGGATTGGACAGGACGTCCACTGAAGCTTTCTTT.

This clonotype was observed at least ten times. V gene TRBV30 combines with J gene TRBJ2-7; TRBD1 agrees at 7 bases. The CDR3 runs to 13 residues. The V segment lost 0 bases and the J segment 3 bases; nucleotides outside the gene matches: 2. The V gene's germline CDR1 is GTSNPN and CDR2 SVGIG (reference sequence). Written as DNA, the CDR3 is TGTGCCTGGAGTGTATACAGGGGCTACGAGCAGTACTTC. It translates to CAWSVYRGYEQYF.

The chain combines TRBV5-1 with TRBJ2-1; 10 bases match TRBD2. V shed 3 bases and J 6 bases; nucleotides not matched to a gene: 6. The CDR3 is 15 residues long. Germline CDR1 SGHRS, CDR2 YFSETQ. DNA of the CDR3: TGCGCCAGCAGCTCCTCGGGACTAGCGATCAATGAGCAGTTCTTC. Its translation: CASSSSGLAINEQFF.

The CDR3 sequence: CASSHRTPNEKLFF. CDR3 nucleotides: TGTGCCAGCAGCCACCGGACACCTAATGAAAAACTGTTTTTT. V usage is TRBV6-1 and J usage is TRBJ1-4; possible D gene TRBD1, 5 bases. The V gene's germline CDR1 is MNHNS and CDR2 SASEGT. Trimming removed 6 bases from V and 3 bases from J, with 11 bases in between. The CDR3 length is 14 residues.

V usage is TRBV20-1 and J usage is TRBJ2-3; D remains unclear. V was shortened by 3 bases and J by 5 bases, with 21 bases between the two germline ends. The CDR3 loop spans 16 amino acids. CDR1 is DFQATT, CDR2 SNEGSKA, per germline (reference sequence). The CDR3 nucleotides are TGCAGTGCTAGGGCCGGGCTCGAGATCGGATTAGATACGCAGTATTTT. Protein: CSARAGLEIGLDTQYF.

V is TRBV5-1 and J is TRBJ2-1; tentatively, D is TRBD1 (6 bases). V gave up 2 bases and J gave up 9 bases, with 12 bases separating them. CDR1 is SGHRS and CDR2 is YFSETQ in the germline V gene. The CDR3 runs to 13 residues. CDR3 sequence (DNA): TGCGCCAGCAGCTTAACAGGGTCTGTTGAGCAGTTCTTC. Its protein product is CASSLTGSVEQFF.

This clonotype was counted ten times or more. The rearrangement links TRBV11-2 to TRBJ2-7; the D is unclear. This CDR3 comprises 12 residues. V was cut by 5 bases and J by 4 bases, with 9 bases left in between. CDR1 is SGHAT and CDR2 is FQNNGV in the germline V gene. DNA of the CDR3: TGTGCCAGCAGCGTCCTGAGTTACGAGCAGTACTTC. Its translation is CASSVLSYEQYF.

This chain joins TRBV30 and TRBJ2-7, with a tentative D call TRBD1 (6 bases). Looked up from germline, CDR1 is GTSNPN and CDR2 is SVGIG (reference sequence). The CDR3 totals 15 residues. Trimming removed 2 bases at V and 4 bases at J, with 18 bases between. The CDR3 sequence: CAWSLELGANYEQYF. As DNA, the CDR3 is TGTGCCTGGAGTCTCGAGTTGGGGGCGAATTACGAGCAGTACTTC.

This clonotype was seen at least ten times. The gene calls are TRBV20-1 and TRBJ2-1; D ambiguous. The CDR3 covers 15 residues. Germline CDR1 and CDR2: DFQATT and SNEGSKA (reference sequence). Trimming pared 0 bases from V and 0 bases from J, leaving 9 bases between. The CDR3 loop reads CSARDIRSSYNEQFF. The DNA for the CDR3 is TGCAGTGCTAGAGATATCAGGTCCTCCTACAATGAGCAGTTCTTC.